This TCR beta chain was identified during a study of T-cell memory formation after mild COVID-19. Germline lookup yields CDR1 SEHNR and CDR2 FQNEAQ (reference sequence). The V and J ends lost 5 bases and 0 bases, in that order; junction bases with no gene match: 3. CDR3 length: 16 amino acids. Study-wide findings and caveats: Among contracting clones, CD4+ were mainly CM/EM and CD8+ enriched in EMRA. CD4+ bias marked clones expanding day 15 to 37, unlike balanced contracting clones.

5'RACE primed from the constant segment yielded TCR alpha and TCR beta cDNA libraries bearing sample barcodes and UMIs. Each CDR3 protein is one row after TCRdb ran MiXCR on the 5' RACE reads. This table holds under 700,000 distinct CDR3 sequences, roughly 22% found once. Concerning this clonotype itself: Its specificity is unknown.

This TCR came from an adult woman who had mild COVID-19 (a few samples of this study predate the infection). Cell type and time point are not known. The sequenced sample consisted of PBMCs or a T cell subset sorted from them (not recorded which). This sequence joins TRBV7-9 and TRBJ2-5; TRBD2 aligns across 13 bases. The CDR3 nucleotides are TGTGCCAGCAGCCCGGGGACTAGCGGGAACCAAGAGACCCAGTACTTC. Translation gives CASSPGTSGNQETQYF.